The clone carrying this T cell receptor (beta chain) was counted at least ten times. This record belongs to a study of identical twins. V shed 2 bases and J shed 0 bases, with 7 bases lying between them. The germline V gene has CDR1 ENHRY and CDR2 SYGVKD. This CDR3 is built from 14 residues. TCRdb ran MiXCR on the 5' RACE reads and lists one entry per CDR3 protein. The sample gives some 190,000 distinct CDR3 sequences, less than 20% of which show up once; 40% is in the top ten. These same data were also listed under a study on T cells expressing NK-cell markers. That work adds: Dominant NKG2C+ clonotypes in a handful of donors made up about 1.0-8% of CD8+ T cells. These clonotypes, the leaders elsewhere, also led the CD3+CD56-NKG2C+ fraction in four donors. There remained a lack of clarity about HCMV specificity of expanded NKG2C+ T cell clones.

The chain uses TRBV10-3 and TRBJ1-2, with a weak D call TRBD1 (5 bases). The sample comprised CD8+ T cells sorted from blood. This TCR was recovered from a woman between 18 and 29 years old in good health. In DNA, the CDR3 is TGTGCCATCAGTGAGGCAGGGACTAACTATGGCTACACCTTC. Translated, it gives CAISEAGTNYGYTF.